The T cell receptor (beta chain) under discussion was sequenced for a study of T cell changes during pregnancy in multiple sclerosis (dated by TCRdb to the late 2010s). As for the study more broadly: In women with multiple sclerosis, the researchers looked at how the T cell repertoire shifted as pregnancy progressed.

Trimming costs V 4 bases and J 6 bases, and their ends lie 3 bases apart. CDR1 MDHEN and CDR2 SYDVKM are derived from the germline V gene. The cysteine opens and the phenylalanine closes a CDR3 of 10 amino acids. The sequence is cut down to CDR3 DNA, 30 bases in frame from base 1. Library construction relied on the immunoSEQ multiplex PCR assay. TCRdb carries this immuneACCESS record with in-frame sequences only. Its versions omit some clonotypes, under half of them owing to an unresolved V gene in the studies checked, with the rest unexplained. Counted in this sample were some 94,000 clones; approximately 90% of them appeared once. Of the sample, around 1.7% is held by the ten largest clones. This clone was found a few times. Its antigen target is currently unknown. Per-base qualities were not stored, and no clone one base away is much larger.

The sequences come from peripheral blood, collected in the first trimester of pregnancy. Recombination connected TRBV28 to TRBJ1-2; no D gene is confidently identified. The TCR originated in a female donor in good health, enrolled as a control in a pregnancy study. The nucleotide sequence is TGTGCCAGCAGTTCAGATGGCTACACCTTC. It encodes CASSSDGYTF.